The 21 T cell receptor beta chains in this list originate from one sample, sequenced in a study of blood T cells in healthy people across ages (dated by TCRdb to between 2014 and 2016). The library was made by 5' RACE. For sequencing, an Illumina HiSeq 2500 was employed. A second roughly 6 to 12 cycle PCR used a sample-barcoded 5' primer and a J-beta primer mix. Using fastp trimming at Q25 and MiXCR clonotype assembly, TCRdb reanalyzed the public sequencing data and kept in-frame beta chains. Entries that share a CDR3 protein sequence are merged under the most common genes and DNA. The sample yields roughly 1,000,000 distinct CDR3 sequences; roughly a quarter were counted once. The top ten constitute around 0.75% of the sample. These data are also associated with another study on T cells of mothers and their children.

The material sequenced was blood. These receptors were collected from a girl aged 2-10 years in good health.

The V call is TRBV18, the J call TRBJ1-3, with TRBD1 matching 7 bases. The CDR3 runs 21 residues. Trimming cost V 0 bases and J 0 bases; bases outside gene matches: 17. From germline, CDR1 is KGHSH and CDR2 LQKENI. The DNA of the CDR3 is TGTGCCAGCTCACCACCTCAGAGACAGGGCACCCAGGCCCCCTCTGGAAACACCATATATTTT. Translation: CASSPPQRQGTQAPSGNTIYF.

The chain joins TRBV11-2 to TRBJ2-3; 8 positions agree with TRBD2. Germline V CDR1 and CDR2: SGHAT, FQNNGV. The CDR3 is made up of 17 amino acids. Trimming removed 0 bases from V and 5 bases from J; junction bases left unmatched: 10. CDR3: CASSLEPGGAFGDTQYF. The DNA for the CDR3 is TGTGCCAGCAGCTTAGAACCCGGGGGGGCCTTCGGAGATACGCAGTATTTT.

Concerning this clonotype itself: Germline and junction disagree at one end, which may indicate a read error. Here the CDR3 reads CASRQGVNTEAFF. Written as DNA, the CDR3 is TGTGCCAGCAGGCAAGGGGTTAACACTGAAGCCTTCTTT. The V call is TRBV11-2, the J call TRBJ1-1; a possible D gene is TRBD1 (5 bases). Germline V lookup: CDR1 SGHAT, CDR2 FQNNGV. The CDR3 length is 13 residues.

This clonotype came up many times. The genes are TRBV7-2 and TRBJ1-2; D is undetermined. V lost 0 bases to trimming and J lost 0 bases, with 8 bases between them. CDR1 SGHTA and CDR2 FQGNSA come from the germline V gene. This CDR3 spans 15 amino acids. The CDR3 nucleotides are TGTGCCAGCAGCTTAGCGCCGGGCCCTAACTATGGCTACACCTTC. Its protein product is CASSLAPGPNYGYTF.

This clonotype has just a few counts. The CDR3 protein is CASSRTGFYEQYF. For the CDR3, the DNA is TGTGCCAGCAGTCGGACAGGATTCTACGAGCAGTACTTC. The rearrangement uses TRBV5-6 and TRBJ2-7; 7 bases map to TRBD1. The CDR3 has 13 amino acids. Germline loops: CDR1 SGHDT, CDR2 YYEEEE. V dropped 5 bases and J dropped 3; count of bases not matched to a gene: 5.

The sample holds a few counts of this clonotype. J is TRBJ1-4 and V is TRBV20-1; TRBD1 matches 8 bases. Germline-derived CDR1 and CDR2 are DFQATT and SNEGSKA (reference sequence). V shed 4 bases, J shed 7 bases, and the junction held 11 bases outside the gene matches. This CDR3 contains 15 residues. In DNA form, the CDR3 reads TGCAGTGCTAAAGATAGGGCAGGGGGCTTTGAAAAACTGTTTTTT. It specifies CSAKDRAGGFEKLFF.

This clonotype was seen only a few times. This sequence joins TRBV6-1 and TRBJ2-3, with D perhaps assigned TRBD1 or TRBD2 (5 bases each). The germline V gene has CDR1 MNHNS and CDR2 SASEGT. There are 12 residues in the CDR3. Trimming stripped 9 bases from V and 6 bases from J, with 13 bases between. The CDR3 protein is CASHRGADTQYF. The CDR3 bases are TGTGCCAGTCACAGAGGGGCCGATACGCAGTATTTT.

There are a few counts of this clonotype. The rearrangement links TRBV5-1 to TRBJ2-5; TRBD1 matches 7 bases. CDR1 SGHRS and CDR2 YFSETQ come from the germline V gene. Trimming took 2 bases from V and 5 from J; bases not matched to a gene: 6. The CDR3 is 14 residues long. The chain's CDR3 is CASSFGQQGETQYF. For the CDR3, the DNA is TGCGCCAGCAGCTTCGGGCAACAGGGGGAGACCCAGTACTTC. Full variable domain (rest looked up from reference TRBV5-1 and TRBJ2-5): KAGVTQTPRYLIKTRGQQVTLSCSPISGHRSVSWYQQTPGQGLQFLFEYFSETQRNKGNFPGRFSGRQFSNSRSEMNVSTLELGDSALYLCASSFGQQGETQYFGPGTRLLVL.

In its sample, this clonotype was seen a few times. The V call is TRBV3-1, the J call TRBJ1-2; 7 nucleotides agree with TRBD1. This CDR3 comprises 14 residues. Unmatched junction bases numbered 6, after V lost 0 bases and J lost 8 bases. Germline CDR1 reads LGHDT; CDR2 reads YNNKEL (reference sequence). The CDR3 DNA is TGTGCCAGCAGCCAAGAGGGACAGCGAGGGGGCTACACCTTC. Its protein is CASSQEGQRGGYTF.

This clonotype was seen a few times. The rearrangement uses TRBV12-3 or TRBV12-4 and TRBJ1-2, with a weak D call TRBD1 (5 bases). Trimming took 8 bases from V and 6 from J, leaving 13 bases between them. The CDR3 sequence is 12 residues long. CDR3 protein: CASARDPDGYTF. CDR3 bases: TGTGCCAGCGCCCGGGACCCCGATGGCTACACCTTC.

This sequence joins TRBV5-1 and TRBJ2-7; D perhaps matches TRBD1 (6 bases). The CDR3 runs 15 residues. Germline CDR1 and CDR2: SGHRS and YFSETQ. The V gene lost 4 bases and the J gene lost 5 bases, with 19 bases spanning the gap. The CDR3, as DNA: TGCGCCAGCAGCATGTCGGGAACAGGGCGCAACGAGCAGTACTTC. Residues: CASSMSGTGRNEQYF.

In its sample, this clonotype was seen a few times. This sequence joins TRBV12-3 or TRBV12-4 and TRBJ1-2; D call uncertain. The V gene lost 3 bases and the J gene lost 4 bases, with 9 bases spanning the gap. There are 13 residues in the CDR3. The CDR3 DNA reads as TGTGCCAGCAGTTTCGGGTTCTCCTATGGCTACACCTTC. It encodes CASSFGFSYGYTF.

The chain links TRBV5-1 to TRBJ2-7; 8 nucleotides line up with TRBD1. The CDR3 is 14 residues long. The germline CDR1 and CDR2 sequences are SGHRS and YFSETQ. The J segment lost 5 bases and the V segment lost 4 bases, leaving 8 bases of the junction unmatched. CDR3 DNA sequence: TGCGCCAGCAGCCCCCGACAGGGGTTCGACGAGCAGTACTTC. This codes for CASSPRQGFDEQYF.

This clonotype showed up just a few times. The chain joins TRBV28 to TRBJ1-2, with D possibly being TRBD1 (5 bases). The CDR3 is made up of 14 amino acids. V dropped 5 bases and J dropped 4 bases, with 14 bases sitting between them. The germline V gene encodes CDR1 MDHEN and CDR2 SYDVKM. In DNA form, the CDR3 reads TGTGCCAGCAGTGGCGAAGGGACCCTCTATGGCTACACCTTC. The encoded protein is CASSGEGTLYGYTF.

This clonotype was picked up a small number of times. The rearrangement uses TRBV5-1 and TRBJ2-7; possibly TRBD2 for D (5 bases). Germline-derived CDR1 and CDR2 are SGHRS and YFSETQ. Deletions cut 5 bases from V and 3 bases from J, with 12 bases between. This CDR3 has 13 amino acids. Here the CDR3 reads CASRMGDNYEQYF. The CDR3 DNA is TGCGCCAGCAGAATGGGAGACAACTACGAGCAGTACTTC.

The CDR3 here is CASSELNRPTGEQFF. The CDR3 bases are TGCGCCAGCAGTGAGTTGAATCGGCCAACTGGGGAGCAGTTCTTC. The chain recombines TRBV10-1 with TRBJ2-1, with unresolved D. Germline V CDR1 and CDR2: WNHNN, SYGVQD (reference sequence). The CDR3 loop spans 15 amino acids. V dropped 1 base and J dropped 10 bases, with 17 bases sitting between them.

This clonotype showed up just a few times. The chain uses TRBV11-2 and TRBJ2-5; 9 bases are a match to TRBD1. The last part of the DNA fits TRBJ2-7 better; the J call may be wrong. Looked up from germline, CDR1 is SGHAT and CDR2 is FQNNGV. CDR3 length equals 15 residues. CDR3 nucleotides: TGTGCCAGCAATCCACCGGGACAGGGATCCTACGAGCAGTACTTC. Translating gives CASNPPGQGSYEQYF.

This clonotype was seen only a few times. The gene calls are TRBV20-1 and TRBJ2-5, with TRBD2 identical over 13 bases. The CDR3 loop spans 14 amino acids. The germline gives CDR1 DFQATT, CDR2 SNEGSKA (reference sequence). V dropped 0 bases and J dropped 6; count of bases not matched to a gene: 1. CDR3 sequence: CSARELAGGKTQYF. In nucleotides, the CDR3 is TGCAGTGCTAGAGAACTAGCGGGAGGGAAGACCCAGTACTTC.

A note on this clonotype: The germline gene is not matched at one end of the junction; a read error may be the cause. CDR3 loop: CASSPPGEVYNEQFF. In nucleotides, the CDR3 is TGTGCCAGCAGTCCGCCAGGTGAAGTATATAATGAACAGTTCTTC. V is TRBV12-3 or TRBV12-4 and J is TRBJ2-5, with D unresolved. Judging by the DNA end, TRBJ2-1 fits better; the J call may be wrong. The length of the CDR3 is 15 residues.

This clonotype was detected many times. This chain uses TRBV29-1 with TRBJ2-5; the match to TRBD2 covers 9 bases. This CDR3 comprises 13 residues. V trimming: 6 bases; J trimming: 5 bases; junction bases outside the gene matches: 7. Germline loops: CDR1 SQVTM, CDR2 ANQGSEA. The CDR3 loop is CSVVSGSLETQYF. CDR3 nucleotides: TGCAGCGTAGTTAGCGGGAGCCTTGAGACCCAGTACTTC.

The chain combines TRBV6-6 with TRBJ2-5, with no clear D. Germline CDR1 and CDR2: MNHNY and SVGAGI (reference sequence). V was clipped by 4 bases and J by 5 bases, with 11 bases between them. The CDR3 runs 13 residues. The CDR3 region has the DNA TGTGCCAGCAGTTCCTTGAGTTCGGAGACCCAGTACTTC. This sequence encodes CASSSLSSETQYF.